This T cell receptor beta chain was sequenced for a study of blood T cell repertoires in COVID-19. Study-wide background: Whether acute or convalescent, the COVID-19 samples came from the United States, Italy and Spain. T cells, B-cell-depleted T cells, or PBMCs provided the cDNA or gDNA that served as material.

How the authors handled the data: Amplification with reference gene primers provided the estimates of nucleated cell counts. Profiling relied on immunoSEQ multiplex PCR, and the TCRdb table lists in-frame clones only, not all of them. V, J and clone size are those of that table, while D and trimming were read from the DNA. This table has some 370,000 clones, 90% appearing once. This CDR3 region has 15 residues. Deletions cut 5 bases from V and 0 bases from J, with 11 bases between. Germline CDR1 and CDR2: MNHEY and SVGEGT. The TCR comes from a man between 18 and 29 years old with active or convalescent COVID-19. Sequencing was performed on peripheral blood. This chain links TRBV6-2 or TRBV6-3 with TRBJ1-5; D is possibly TRBD1 (5 bases). Here the CDR3 reads CASSRQTNSNQPQHF. Written as DNA, the CDR3 is TGTGCCAGCAGTCGACAGACAAATAGCAATCAGCCCCAGCATTTT.